One sample yielded the 32 T cell receptor beta chains listed below, sequenced in a study of T cells after yellow fever vaccination. MiXCR was run by TCRdb on the 5' RACE reads, yielding one entry per CDR3 protein. This sample has about 220,000 distinct CDR3 sequences, with less than 3.5% found just once. Sequenced material: CD4+ T cells sorted from PBMCs, taken 10 days after the yellow fever booster vaccination. All receptors derive from a man between 18 and 35 years old who received the YFV17D yellow fever vaccine.

This clonotype was observed many times. The chain has TRBV9 and TRBJ2-2, with D unresolved. Trimming cost V 4 bases and J 5 bases, with 9 bases left between them. The germline gives CDR1 SGDLS, CDR2 YYNGEE. This CDR3 is 13 amino acids long. The CDR3 spells CASSTRPTGELFF. CDR3 DNA: TGTGCCAGCAGCACCCGACCTACCGGGGAGCTGTTTTTT.

This chain uses TRBV15 with TRBJ1-1, with a tentative D call TRBD1 (5 bases). Germline V gene lookup returns CDR1 LNHNV and CDR2 YYDKDF (reference sequence). This CDR3 has 17 amino acids. V lost 1 base and J lost 4, with 19 bases in between. CDR3 sequence (DNA): TGTGCCACCAGCAGAGGAGGGGTAGGGGCTTATCCCACTGAAGCTTTCTTT. This codes for CATSRGGVGAYPTEAFF.

This clonotype was recorded many times. This chain connects TRBV4-2 to TRBJ1-1; D might be TRBD1 (5 bases). V shed 1 base and J shed 3 bases, with 12 bases lying between them. The CDR3 consists of 15 residues. Germline assignment: CDR1 LGHNA and CDR2 YNFKEQ. The CDR3 DNA is TGTGCCAGCAGCCAAGTCCTTGGGGCCGACACTGAAGCTTTCTTT. Encoded protein: CASSQVLGADTEAFF.

The chain combines TRBV6-6 with TRBJ2-7; no clear D. V was cut by 0 bases and J by 8 bases, with 14 bases left in between. Germline V gene lookup returns CDR1 MNHNY and CDR2 SVGAGI (reference sequence). The CDR3 is 14 amino acids. The CDR3 nucleotides are TGTGCCAGCAGTTACTCCTCGGAAGGTGGTAAGCAGTACGTC. Translating gives CASSYSSEGGKQYV.

CDR3 in amino acids: CASSPRTLPGDTGELFF. CDR3 nucleotides: TGTGCCAGCAGCCCTCGGACCCTTCCGGGGGACACCGGGGAGCTGTTTTTT. V usage is TRBV7-9 and J usage is TRBJ2-2, with a weak D call TRBD2 (6 bases). V lost 5 bases and J lost 3, with 19 bases in between. There are 17 residues in the CDR3. The germline V gene has CDR1 SEHNR and CDR2 FQNEAQ (reference sequence).

In this sample, this clonotype turned up many times. The chain is built from TRBV10-2 and TRBJ2-1; 11 bases line up with TRBD2. V lost 7 bases, J lost 9 bases, and 8 bases stayed unmatched. CDR3 length: 14 amino acids. Germline V lookup: CDR1 WSHSY, CDR2 SAAADI. Written as DNA, the CDR3 is TGCGCCAGCATCCTAGCGGGGGGTCCACTTGAGCAGTTCTTC. Amino acid sequence: CASILAGGPLEQFF.

Only a few counts were recorded for this clonotype. J is TRBJ2-1 and V is TRBV24-1; the D gene is possibly TRBD1 (6 bases). This CDR3 region has 13 residues. Germline CDR1 is KGHDR and CDR2 is SFDVKD. Trimming shortened V by 3 bases and J by 11 bases, and 13 bases separated the two germline ends. The CDR3 here is CATSDTGFSQQFF. DNA of the CDR3: TGTGCCACCAGTGATACAGGGTTTTCGCAGCAGTTCTTC.

This clonotype was observed a handful of times. The chain recombines TRBV20-1 with TRBJ2-2; TRBD1 matches 7 bases. CDR1 and CDR2 from the germline V gene are DFQATT and SNEGSKA (reference sequence). The CDR3 loop spans 13 amino acids. The J segment lost 4 bases and the V segment lost 5 bases, leaving 4 bases of the junction unmatched. Written as DNA, the CDR3 is TGCAGTGCTTCGGACAGGAGCACCGGGGAGCTGTTTTTT. Residues: CSASDRSTGELFF.

This clonotype was counted at least ten times. CDR3 coding DNA: TGTGCCAGCAGCCCTAGGGATAATGAGCAGTTCTTC. It encodes CASSPRDNEQFF. The chain uses TRBV6-2 or TRBV6-3 and TRBJ2-1; no clear D gene. Trimming left V 6 bases short and J 7 bases short, with 10 bases between. CDR1 is MNHEY and CDR2 is SVGEGT in the germline V gene. The CDR3 is made up of 12 amino acids.

This clonotype came up many times. This chain uses TRBV2 with TRBJ2-7, with 10 bases lining up with TRBD2. J lost 7 bases, V lost 8 bases, and 17 bases had no gene match. Per the germline V gene, CDR1 is SNHLY and CDR2 is FYNNEI. This CDR3 comprises 16 residues. CDR3 sequence: CASFGVGLAATIEQYV. CDR3 DNA sequence: TGTGCCAGCTTTGGCGTCGGACTAGCGGCGACTATAGAGCAGTACGTC.

This clonotype was seen at least ten times. V and J are TRBV20-1 and TRBJ2-1; TRBD2 matches at 12 bases. From germline, CDR1 is DFQATT and CDR2 SNEGSKA (reference sequence). J lost 9 bases, V lost 6 bases, and 15 bases had no gene match. CDR3 size: 16 residues. The CDR3 bases are TGCAGTGCGGCCCGACTAGCGGGGGCGAGAGACGCTGAGCAGTTCTTC. Amino acid sequence: CSAARLAGARDAEQFF.

This clonotype occurred many times. The J gene is TRBJ1-1, the V gene TRBV12-3 or TRBV12-4, with 7 positions matching TRBD1. V lost 5 bases, J lost 5 bases, and 8 bases stayed unmatched. This CDR3 has 14 residues. CDR3: CASSPRQGLTEAFF. CDR3 bases: TGTGCCAGCAGTCCGCGACAGGGTTTAACTGAAGCTTTCTTT.

This clonotype was detected ten times or more. J is TRBJ1-1 and V is TRBV29-1, with D possibly being TRBD1 (6 bases). V lost 4 bases, J lost 1 base, and 13 bases lay in between. Germline V gene lookup returns CDR1 SQVTM and CDR2 ANQGSEA. The CDR3 is made up of 14 amino acids. The CDR3 reads CSVATGTRNTEAFF. Written as DNA, the CDR3 is TGCAGCGTTGCGACCGGGACAAGGAACACTGAAGCTTTCTTT.

This clonotype appeared many times. This sequence joins TRBV7-2 and TRBJ2-1; D is unclear. The CDR3 spans 13 residues. The germline gives CDR1 SGHTA, CDR2 FQGNSA. V dropped 1 base and J dropped 7 bases, with 8 bases sitting between them. CDR3 residues: CASSLVVRNEQFF. CDR3 in DNA: TGTGCCAGCAGCTTAGTTGTCCGGAATGAGCAGTTCTTC.

This clonotype was seen many times. The chain joins TRBV5-6 to TRBJ1-6; D is unclear. Germline CDR1 and CDR2: SGHDT and YYEEEE. Trimming left V 4 bases short and J 8 bases short, with 16 bases between. This CDR3 is built from 15 residues. The CDR3, as DNA: TGTGCCAGCAGCCCCGGAGTCCTTCGGGATTCACCCCTCCACTTT. Amino acid sequence: CASSPGVLRDSPLHF.

This clonotype was detected only a few times. V gene TRBV5-5 combines with J gene TRBJ1-2; TRBD1 agrees at 12 bases. CDR1 is SGHKS and CDR2 is YYEKEE in the germline V gene (reference sequence). V lost 2 bases and J lost 5; bases outside the gene matches: 13. The CDR3 spans 18 residues. CDR3 amino acids: CASSFLGTGGASGYGYTF. The CDR3 DNA follows: TGTGCCAGCAGCTTTCTAGGGACAGGGGGCGCCTCAGGATATGGCTACACCTTC.

This clonotype occurred a few times. The genes are TRBV10-3 and TRBJ2-1, with 10 positions matching TRBD1. Germline trimming cut 6 bases from V and 8 bases from J; bases unmatched to any gene: 7. The CDR3 spans 14 residues. Per the germline V gene, CDR1 is ENHRY and CDR2 is SYGVKD. Here the CDR3 DNA reads TGTGCCATCAGCCTTCAGGACAGGGGGTATGAGCAGTTCTTC. Translation gives CAISLQDRGYEQFF.

In its sample, this clonotype was seen a few times. This chain links TRBV7-9 with TRBJ2-1; perhaps TRBD1 as D (6 bases). Trimming pared 5 bases from V and 4 bases from J, leaving 12 bases between. Germline loops: CDR1 SEHNR, CDR2 FQNEAQ (reference sequence). CDR3 length: 14 amino acids. The CDR3 nucleotides are TGTGCCAGCAGCCCTAGGACAGTTTACAATGAGCAGTTCTTC. Its protein product is CASSPRTVYNEQFF. Supplemented by reference TRBV7-9 and TRBJ2-1, the full variable domain reads DTGVSQNPRHKITKRGQNVTFRCDPISEHNRLYWYRQTLGQGPEFLTYFQNEAQLEKSRLLSDRFSAERPKGSFSTLEIQRTEQGDSAMYLCASSPRTVYNEQFFGPGTRLTVL.

This clonotype appeared a few times. The rearrangement links TRBV7-2 to TRBJ2-1; 9 bases map to TRBD1. The CDR3 covers 15 residues. J gave up 3 bases and V 5 bases, and 5 bases lay outside the gene matches. In germline, CDR1 is SGHTA, CDR2 FQGNSA. The CDR3 here is CASSTGQGDYNEQFF. The CDR3 DNA follows: TGTGCCAGCAGCACGGGACAGGGCGACTACAATGAGCAGTTCTTC.

This clonotype was counted many times. V and J are TRBV5-5 and TRBJ1-6, with D unclear. Trimming shortened V by 1 base and J by 8 bases, and 10 bases separated the two germline ends. The CDR3 is 14 residues long. The germline V gene has CDR1 SGHKS and CDR2 YYEKEE (reference sequence). This CDR3 is CASSLRARDSPLHF. The CDR3 coding sequence is TGTGCCAGCAGCTTGCGGGCAAGGGATTCACCCCTCCACTTT.

This clonotype was picked up many times. V is TRBV6-6 and J is TRBJ2-7, with TRBD1 matching over 9 bases. The V and J ends lost 4 bases and 4 bases, in that order; junction bases with no gene match: 5. This CDR3 is built from 14 residues. CDR1 is MNHNY, CDR2 SVGAGI, per germline (reference sequence). The CDR3 DNA is TGTGCCAGCAGTTTTACACAGGGGGCGTACGAGCAGTACGTC. This sequence encodes CASSFTQGAYEQYV.

Many counts were recorded for this clonotype. The V and J genes are TRBV28 and TRBJ2-4; D not certain. The CDR3 length is 15 residues. Germline CDR1 and CDR2: MDHEN and SYDVKM. Trimming stripped 2 bases from V and 3 bases from J, with 11 bases between. The CDR3 region is CASSLNPVDKNIQYF. The CDR3 DNA reads as TGTGCCAGCAGTTTAAATCCGGTAGACAAAAACATTCAGTACTTC.

This clonotype was recorded at least ten times. The V call is TRBV2, the J call TRBJ1-6; 8 nucleotides align to TRBD1. V was pared by 7 bases and J by 8 bases, with 4 bases of the junction left unmatched. Per germline, CDR1 SNHLY and CDR2 FYNNEI. The CDR3 length is 13 residues. CDR3 amino acids: CASKETGDSPLHF. DNA for the CDR3: TGTGCCAGCAAGGAGACAGGGGATTCACCCCTCCACTTT.

The rearrangement uses TRBV7-2 and TRBJ1-3, with no clear D. The CDR3 is 15 amino acids. Trimming stripped 1 base from V and 0 bases from J, with 7 bases between. CDR1 and CDR2 from the germline V gene are SGHTA and FQGNSA. The CDR3 reads CASSLVGLSGNTIYF. As DNA, the CDR3 is TGTGCCAGCAGCTTAGTGGGCCTCTCTGGAAACACCATATATTTT. Using reference TRBV7-2 and TRBJ1-3 for the parts outside the CDR3, the full variable domain is GAGVSQSPSNKVTEKGKDVELRCDPISGHTALYWYRQSLGQGLEFLIYFQGNSAPDKSGLPSDRFSAERTGGSVSTLTIQRTQQEDSAVYLCASSLVGLSGNTIYFGEGSWLTVV.

This clonotype has more than one count but fewer than ten. The chain recombines TRBV20-1 with TRBJ2-3, with TRBD2 matching 8 bases. V lost 2 bases, J lost 1 base, and 2 bases stayed unmatched. The germline CDR1 and CDR2 sequences are DFQATT and SNEGSKA (reference sequence). The CDR3 is made up of 14 amino acids. The DNA of the CDR3 is TGCAGTGCTAGACCCGGGGGGGGCACAGATACGCAGTATTTT. It codes for CSARPGGGTDTQYF.

This clonotype showed up many times. J is TRBJ1-2 and V is TRBV9; 9 nucleotides line up with TRBD1. This CDR3 region has 14 residues. In germline, CDR1 is SGDLS, CDR2 YYNGEE. The V segment lost 0 bases and the J segment 5 bases; nucleotides outside the gene matches: 2. CDR3 amino acids: CASSVVGQGYGYTF. CDR3 coding DNA: TGTGCCAGCAGCGTAGTAGGACAGGGGTATGGCTACACCTTC. Full variable domain (remainder filled in from reference TRBV9 and TRBJ1-2): DSGVTQTPKHLITATGQRVTLRCSPRSGDLSVYWYQQSLDQGLQFLIQYYNGEERAKGNILERFSAQQFPDLHSELNLSSLELGDSALYFCASSVVGQGYGYTFGSGTRLTVV.

This clonotype has just a few counts. The V call is TRBV7-2, the J call TRBJ1-5; D ambiguous. This CDR3 comprises 15 residues. Trimming took 5 bases from V and 4 from J, leaving 15 bases between them. The germline V gene has CDR1 SGHTA and CDR2 FQGNSA. The CDR3 nucleotides are TGTGCCAGCAGCCGAAGTCCGGCTTTGAATCAGCCCCAGCATTTT. Translated, it gives CASSRSPALNQPQHF.

This clonotype was observed at least ten times. The chain recombines TRBV11-2 with TRBJ1-6, with TRBD1 identical over 12 bases. Trimming removed 0 bases from V and 7 bases from J; junction bases left unmatched: 13. The CDR3 covers 20 residues. Germline-derived CDR1 and CDR2 are SGHAT and FQNNGV. The CDR3 is CASSLEGWWDRGRRNSPLHF. CDR3 in DNA: TGTGCCAGCAGCTTAGAGGGTTGGTGGGACAGGGGGCGAAGGAATTCACCCCTCCACTTT.

This clonotype occurred many times. The rearrangement links TRBV7-2 to TRBJ2-4; no clear D gene. This CDR3 has 14 residues. Germline CDR1 reads SGHTA; CDR2 reads FQGNSA. The germline V and J ends were trimmed by 2 bases and 5 bases, with 10 bases remaining between them. In nucleotides, the CDR3 is TGTGCCAGCAGCTTAAGGGCAGGACAAAACATTCAGTACTTC. Protein sequence: CASSLRAGQNIQYF.

This clonotype turned up a few times. This chain links TRBV7-2 with TRBJ2-5, with D perhaps TRBD1 or TRBD2 (6 bases each). CDR1 and CDR2 from the germline V gene are SGHTA and FQGNSA. V shed 3 bases and J shed 5 bases, with 10 bases lying between them. This CDR3 is 13 amino acids long. The CDR3 DNA is TGTGCCAGCAGCTTCCAAGGGGGGGAGACCCAGTACTTC. Translated, it gives CASSFQGGETQYF.

This clonotype was seen only a few times. J is TRBJ1-2 and V is TRBV7-2, with no clear D. The germline CDR1 and CDR2 sequences are SGHTA and FQGNSA. CDR3 size: 15 residues. V dropped 2 bases and J dropped 8 bases, with 18 bases sitting between them. The CDR3 protein is CASSLIPGLPLGYTF. DNA of the CDR3: TGTGCCAGCAGCTTAATTCCCGGACTCCCTTTGGGCTACACCTTC.

This clonotype was seen at least ten times. This sequence joins TRBV7-9 and TRBJ1-2; D unclear. V shed 3 bases and J shed 3 bases, with 8 bases lying between them. CDR3 size: 13 residues. Looked up from germline, CDR1 is SEHNR and CDR2 is FQNEAQ (reference sequence). The chain's CDR3 is CASSFTAYYGYTF. In DNA form, the CDR3 reads TGTGCCAGCAGCTTCACAGCCTACTATGGCTACACCTTC.